The subject of this entry is one T cell receptor (beta chain). The antigen it binds to is not known. No base quality values were provided; no much bigger clone lies one nucleotide off. The entry originates in a study of T cells in Graves' hyperthyroidism and ophthalmopathy (dated by TCRdb to 2018 to 2020). Turning to the overall study: Peripheral blood samples were taken at initial diagnosis, before any treatment was given. According to the paper, TCR Vbeta CDR3 sequencing was carried out on around 140 peripheral blood samples, which came from approximately 41 ophthalmopathy, 80 or so hyperthyroidism and approximately 17 progressor patients. The roughly 90 discovery patients were divided at random into training and test sets in a 7:3 ratio. Prospective prediction of ophthalmopathy was tested in an independent validation cohort of fewer than 20 hyperthyroidism patients and 17 patients who later progressed to ophthalmopathy. In addition, the study compared T-cell repertoires in thyroid tissue and in blood from 6 or 7 Graves' hyperthyroidism patients. After blood sampling, hyperthyroidism patients were treated with methimazole at a starting dose of 30 mg daily, and ophthalmopathy patients were treated with high-dose intravenous methylprednisolone. To identify TCR V-J signatures that set the groups apart, the researchers used a discovery cohort of 100 patients, made up of 43 with Graves' ophthalmopathy and about 60 with stable Graves' hyperthyroidism. Broader findings and caveats from the paper: In validation, the model predicted progression to ophthalmopathy a median of approximately 6.3 months before onset, with roughly 71% sensitivity and nearly 75% specificity. Ophthalmopathy was separated from stable hyperthyroidism by a 13 V-J signature model, with 85% to 90% sensitivity and approximately 81% specificity obtained in cross-validation and 80%/75% obtained in testing. Sample size was not statistically predetermined, and investigators were not blinded to group allocation. Most expanded thyroid clonotypes (frequency above 0.001) were also detected in blood, a finding suggesting that blood repertoires may reflect thyroid immune responses.

The germline V gene specifies SGHNT as CDR1 and YENEEA as CDR2. Inclusive of the bounding cysteine and phenylalanine, the CDR3 is 18 residues long. Only the CDR3 DNA stays, 54 bases, in frame from base 1. V loses 1 base of germline sequence and J loses 3 bases, and the interval between the two ends is 19 bases. Hyperthyroidism patients were aged 18 to 65 years and newly diagnosed, with disease duration of less than 2 months. Exclusion was applied to patients with uncontrolled infections, other autoimmune diseases, pregnancy or lactation. Diagnoses were based on clinical symptoms, serum thyroxine and TRAb, thyroid ultrasound and orbital computed tomography. For progressor patients, blood was drawn at the first diagnosis of hyperthyroidism, before any ophthalmopathy symptoms had appeared. Ficoll-Paque density gradient centrifugation was used to isolate PBMCs from about 10 ml of fresh peripheral blood. Progressor patients were defined as those initially diagnosed with Graves' hyperthyroidism in whom ophthalmopathy developed during follow-up. Trizol reagent was used to extract total RNA, and RNA quality was then checked on an Agilent 2100 Bioanalyzer.

The TCR beta CDR3 regions were amplified from the RNA transcripts. The first round of RT-PCR for the TCR CDR3 was performed with the HTBI primer set and the Qiagen OneStep RT-PCR kit. Libraries were constructed in a second round of multiplex PCR, after which size selection and purification were carried out. Sequencing of the libraries was done on an Illumina HiSeq2000 using paired-end 100 bp reads. The original pipeline was this. SOAPnuke was used to process the raw data, removing reads that contained adapters or uncalled bases, had a mean Phred below 15, or lacked an exact match to the constant primer or identifier. COPE v1.2.5 was used to merge high-quality paired reads, and clonotypes were defined as unique nucleotide sequences. MiTCR v1.1 was used to align the clonotypes against IMGT TRBV, TRBD and TRBJ reference segments. Only V-J combinations with frequency above 0.0001, covering 99.2% of repertoires, were analysed. The TCS score was defined as F50 (clonal expansion) divided by E x V (chaos), with BLOSUM62-based TCRdist calculated between CDR3 peptides within each V-J. Welch's t-statistics and random forest reduced around 550 V-J features to roughly 13, which were used in a naive Bayes classifier (R e1071). TCRdb ran its own pipeline on the public reads, namely fastp trimming at Q25 and MiXCR clone calling, and kept in-frame beta chains. Here each entry gathers all rows of one CDR3 protein and keeps the most common genes and DNA. The V and J calls were not made by the authors but by TCRdb's processing. This sample gives 250,000 or so distinct CDR3 sequences in total; roughly 15% of them show up just once. Jointly, the top ten make up under 35% of the sample.

The TCR comes from a woman aged 50 to 65 with Graves' hyperthyroidism that later progressed to Graves' ophthalmopathy. This chain joins TRBV11-3 to TRBJ1-5; the D gene is unclear. The sample was blood. The DNA reads TGTGCCAGCAGCTTAGTGACCCCAAATGGCCAGTTCAATCAGCCCCAGCATTTT. Translated, it reads CASSLVTPNGQFNQPQHF.